What follows are 18 T cell receptor beta chains derived from one specimen sequenced in a study of cytomegalovirus exposure and HLA in healthy donors. Researchers ran the PCR with 60 Vbeta and 13 Jbeta primers. Using immunoSEQ multiplex PCR, the repertoire was profiled, and TCRdb retains in-frame clones only, with some absent. The repertoire consists of about 130,000 clones, with less than 85% occurring once and the leading ten covering about 2.1%. The material sequenced was PBMCs. Every receptor here comes from a woman in her forties in good health and CMV-seropositive.

This rearrangement joins TRBV7-3 to TRBJ1-2; no firm D call. CDR1 and CDR2 (germline): SGHTA, FQGTGA. The CDR3 is 13 residues long. V lost 5 bases and J 2 bases, leaving 9 bases between the germline ends. CDR3 residues: CASSATRNYGYTF. The DNA of the CDR3 is TGTGCCAGCAGCGCTACTAGGAACTATGGCTACACCTTC.

The V call is TRBV5-4, the J call TRBJ2-1; 8 bases agree with TRBD2. CDR3 length: 16 residues. Per germline, CDR1 SGHNT and CDR2 YYREEE (reference sequence). With V trimmed by 4 bases and J by 4 bases, 10 bases remained unmatched. This CDR3 is CASSPGTGGQYNEQFF. The CDR3 bases are TGTGCCAGCAGCCCGGGGACGGGGGGGCAATACAATGAGCAGTTCTTC.

The chain couples TRBV5-4 to TRBJ2-2, with 9 bases that match TRBD2. Germline V lookup: CDR1 SGHNT, CDR2 YYREEE (reference sequence). This CDR3 is built from 16 residues. With 3 bases clipped from V and 4 bases from J, the junction kept 7 bases outside the gene matches. For the CDR3, the DNA is TGTGCCAGCAGCTCCCCGACAGCGGGGGGCACCGGGGAGCTGTTTTTT. This codes for CASSSPTAGGTGELFF.

The CDR3: CASSLARSLTGAGELFF. Written as DNA, the CDR3 is TGCGCCAGCAGCTTGGCCCGATCGCTTACAGGGGCCGGGGAGCTGTTTTTT. This sequence joins TRBV5-1 and TRBJ2-2; 7 nucleotides align to TRBD1. V was clipped by 0 bases and J by 6 bases; unmatched bases: 11. Germline V gene data show CDR1 as SGHRS and CDR2 as YFSETQ. This CDR3 has 17 amino acids.

This clone was detected only a few times. The rearrangement uses TRBV19 and TRBJ2-5, with D possibly matching TRBD1 (6 bases). The ends were cut back, 5 bases at V and 5 bases at J, with 18 bases in the middle. CDR1 is LNHDA and CDR2 is SQIVND in the germline V gene (reference sequence). The CDR3 is 15 residues long. The DNA of the CDR3 is TGTGCCAGTAGTGGCCTTTTAGGACAGTCGGAGACCCAGTACTTC. It yields the protein CASSGLLGQSETQYF.

The table lists this clone with a count of one. The genes are TRBV11-2 and TRBJ1-1, with 7 bases fitting TRBD1. Losses at the gene ends were 5 bases for V and 1 base for J; bases not matched to a gene: 4. The germline V gene has CDR1 SGHAT and CDR2 FQNNGV. The CDR3 is made up of 14 amino acids. CDR3 sequence (DNA): TGTGCCAGCAGCGCGGGACAGAAGAACACTGAAGCTTTCTTT. It translates to CASSAGQKNTEAFF.

This clone came up once. The gene calls are TRBV5-1 and TRBJ2-1; possibly TRBD2 for D (5 bases). The CDR3 runs 14 residues. Trimming took 0 bases from V and 9 from J, leaving 13 bases between them. Germline assignment: CDR1 SGHRS and CDR2 YFSETQ. CDR3 protein: CASSLDGSRGEQFF. In DNA form, the CDR3 reads TGCGCCAGCAGCTTGGATGGCAGCCGGGGTGAGCAGTTCTTC.

A note on this clone: The sample carries other DNA sequences with the same CDR3. The chain recombines TRBV10-3 with TRBJ2-4; 9 bases agree with TRBD1. Germline V gives CDR1 ENHRY, CDR2 SYGVKD. The CDR3 totals 12 residues. Trimming removed 8 bases from V and 8 bases from J; junction bases left unmatched: 4. This CDR3 reads CAIRDREDIQYF. The CDR3 nucleotides read TGTGCCATCCGGGACAGGGAAGACATTCAGTACTTC.

The chain is built from TRBV7-2 and TRBJ1-2; a weak D match, TRBD1 (5 bases). Germline V gene data show CDR1 as SGHTA and CDR2 as FQGNSA. The CDR3 loop spans 14 amino acids. V shed 1 base and J shed 5 bases, with 11 bases lying between them. The CDR3 DNA follows: TGTGCCAGCAGCTTAGGGGTGCAGGGTTATGGCTACACCTTC. The encoded protein is CASSLGVQGYGYTF.

The chain uses TRBV5-5 and TRBJ1-2, with D perhaps matching TRBD1 (5 bases). V was cut by 0 bases and J by 7 bases, with 7 bases left in between. The germline V gene has CDR1 SGHKS and CDR2 YYEKEE (reference sequence). This CDR3 is 12 amino acids long. CDR3 nucleotide sequence: TGTGCCAGCAGCTTGGTTGACAGTGGCTACACCTTC. Amino acid sequence: CASSLVDSGYTF.

Concerning this clone: The sample contains more than one DNA sequence encoding this CDR3. This chain joins TRBV18 and TRBJ1-2, with TRBD1 matching over 8 bases. The CDR3 covers 13 residues. The germline gives CDR1 KGHSH, CDR2 LQKENI. J gave up 4 bases and V 3 bases, and 1 base lay outside the gene matches. Written as DNA, the CDR3 is TGTGCCAGCTCACCCGGGACAGGCTATGGCTACACCTTC. Its translation is CASSPGTGYGYTF.

CDR3 in DNA: TGTGCCAGCAGCCCCCCCGGAACACAGGGATCGTATGGCTACACCTTC. Translation: CASSPPGTQGSYGYTF. The rearrangement joins TRBV5-6 to TRBJ1-2; possible D gene TRBD1, 6 bases. The CDR3 loop spans 16 amino acids. The germline CDR1 and CDR2 sequences are SGHDT and YYEEEE. The V end was cut by 4 bases, the J end by 5 bases, with 21 bases between. Drawing the rest from reference TRBV5-6 and TRBJ1-2, the complete variable domain is DAGVTQSPTHLIKTRGQQVTLRCSPKSGHDTVSWYQQALGQGPQFIFQYYEEEERQRGNFPDRFSGHQFPNYSSELNVNALLLGDSALYLCASSPPGTQGSYGYTFGSGTRLTVV.

The chain joins TRBV11-1 to TRBJ2-7; 11 bases align to TRBD2. The germline V gene has CDR1 SGHAT and CDR2 FQDESV (reference sequence). V lost 4 bases, J lost 5 bases, and 7 bases stayed unmatched. CDR3 length: 15 amino acids. Written as DNA, the CDR3 is TGTGCCAGCAGCTCCAGACTAGCGGGGTCCCACGAGCAGTACTTC. Translated, it gives CASSSRLAGSHEQYF.

The chain carries TRBV7-9 and TRBJ2-1, with 10 bases lining up with TRBD1. Trimming at V came to 3 bases and at J to 5 bases, leaving 1 base not matched to a gene. Germline-derived CDR1 and CDR2 are SEHNR and FQNEAQ (reference sequence). CDR3 size: 14 residues. The DNA of the CDR3 is TGTGCCAGCAGCTTGGGGACAGGGGACAATGAGCAGTTCTTC. This translates into CASSLGTGDNEQFF.

For the CDR3, the DNA is TGTGCCAGCAGCTTGGCATTAGGGGCGCGGGCAGGGGGCTCCGGGGAGCTGTTTTTT. Its translation is CASSLALGARAGGSGELFF. The chain is built from TRBV5-4 and TRBJ2-2; 8 bases align to TRBD1. The CDR3 contains 19 residues. Trimming took 0 bases from V and 6 from J; bases not matched to a gene: 16. Germline CDR1 is SGHNT and CDR2 is YYREEE (reference sequence).

This chain links TRBV13 with TRBJ2-2; 12 bases fit TRBD1. This CDR3 has 16 amino acids. The trim removed 6 bases at V and 6 bases at J, leaving 8 bases unmatched. The germline V gene encodes CDR1 PRHDT and CDR2 FYEKMQ (reference sequence). The CDR3 coding sequence is TGTGCCAGCAGGACGGGACAGGGGGCTCCCCCCGGGGAGCTGTTTTTT. This gives the protein CASRTGQGAPPGELFF.

The chain uses TRBV15 and TRBJ2-7; 13 bases map to TRBD2. Losses at the gene ends were 1 base for V and 0 bases for J; bases not matched to a gene: 0. The CDR3 is 16 residues long. Germline CDR1 reads LNHNV; CDR2 reads YYDKDF (reference sequence). CDR3 in amino acids: CATSRGTSGSSYEQYF. The CDR3 DNA reads as TGTGCCACCAGCAGAGGGACTAGCGGGAGCTCCTACGAGCAGTACTTC. The variable domain in full, with the rest retrieved from reference TRBV15 and TRBJ2-7, is DAMVIQNPRYQVTQFGKPVTLSCSQTLNHNVMYWYQQKSSQAPKLLFHYYDKDFNNEADTPDNFQSRRPNTSFCFLDIRSPGLGDTAMYLCATSRGTSGSSYEQYFGPGTRLTVT.

This clone was detected only a few times. The J gene is TRBJ1-3, the V gene TRBV28; tentative D call: TRBD1 (5 bases). CDR1 and CDR2 (germline): MDHEN, SYDVKM. The CDR3 has 15 residues. Trimming stripped 2 bases from V and 4 bases from J, with 12 bases between. The chain's CDR3 is CASSLSRAAGNTIYF. CDR3 DNA: TGTGCCAGCAGTTTAAGCAGGGCAGCGGGAAACACCATATATTTT.